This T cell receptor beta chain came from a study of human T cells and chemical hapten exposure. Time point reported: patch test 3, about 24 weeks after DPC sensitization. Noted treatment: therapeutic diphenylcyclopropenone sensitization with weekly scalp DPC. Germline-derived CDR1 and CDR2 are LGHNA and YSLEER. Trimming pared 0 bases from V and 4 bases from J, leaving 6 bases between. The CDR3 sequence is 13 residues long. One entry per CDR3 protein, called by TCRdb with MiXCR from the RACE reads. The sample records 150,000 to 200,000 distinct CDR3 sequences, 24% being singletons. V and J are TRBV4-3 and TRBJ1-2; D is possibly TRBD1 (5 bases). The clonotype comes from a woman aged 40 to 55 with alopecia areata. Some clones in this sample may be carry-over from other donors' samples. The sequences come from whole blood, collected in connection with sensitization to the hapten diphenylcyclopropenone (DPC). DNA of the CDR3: TGCGCCAGCAGCCAAGATAGGGGCTATGGCTACACCTTC. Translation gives CASSQDRGYGYTF.